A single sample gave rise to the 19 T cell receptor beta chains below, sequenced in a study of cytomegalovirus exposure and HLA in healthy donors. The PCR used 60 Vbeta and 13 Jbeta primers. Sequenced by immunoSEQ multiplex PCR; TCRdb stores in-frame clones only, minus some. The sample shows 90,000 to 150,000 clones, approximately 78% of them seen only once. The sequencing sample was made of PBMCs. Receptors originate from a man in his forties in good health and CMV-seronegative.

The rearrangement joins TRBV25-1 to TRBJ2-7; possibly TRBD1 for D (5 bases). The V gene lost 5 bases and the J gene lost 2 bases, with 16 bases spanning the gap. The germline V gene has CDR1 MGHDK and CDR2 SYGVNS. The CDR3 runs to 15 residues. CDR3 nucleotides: TGTGCCAGCAGTCAGAAGGGGCCCTATCCCTACGAGCAGTACTTC. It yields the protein CASSQKGPYPYEQYF.

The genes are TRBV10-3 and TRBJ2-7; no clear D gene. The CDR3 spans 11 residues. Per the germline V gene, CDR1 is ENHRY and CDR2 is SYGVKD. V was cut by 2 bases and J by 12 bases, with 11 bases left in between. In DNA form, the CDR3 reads TGTGCCATCAGTGAGGGGCGCCGGCTGTACTTC. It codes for CAISEGRRLYF.

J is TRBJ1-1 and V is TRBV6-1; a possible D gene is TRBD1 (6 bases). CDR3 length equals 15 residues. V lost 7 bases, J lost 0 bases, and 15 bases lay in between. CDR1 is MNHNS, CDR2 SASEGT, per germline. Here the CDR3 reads CASKDRVPLNTEAFF. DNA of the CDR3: TGTGCCAGCAAGGACAGAGTTCCTTTGAACACTGAAGCTTTCTTT.

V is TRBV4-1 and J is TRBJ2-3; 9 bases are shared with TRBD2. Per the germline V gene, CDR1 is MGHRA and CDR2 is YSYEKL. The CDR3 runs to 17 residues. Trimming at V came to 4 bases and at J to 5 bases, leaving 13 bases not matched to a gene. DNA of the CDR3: TGCGCCAGCAGCCCCTTTTTAGCGGGAGCGTCAGGAGATACGCAGTATTTT. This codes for CASSPFLAGASGDTQYF.

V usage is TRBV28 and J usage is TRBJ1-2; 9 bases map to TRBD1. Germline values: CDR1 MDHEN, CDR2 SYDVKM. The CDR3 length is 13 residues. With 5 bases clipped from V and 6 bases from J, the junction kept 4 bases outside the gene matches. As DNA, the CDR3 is TGTGCCAGCAGTGAACAGGGGGCGCATGGCTACACCTTC. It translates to CASSEQGAHGYTF.

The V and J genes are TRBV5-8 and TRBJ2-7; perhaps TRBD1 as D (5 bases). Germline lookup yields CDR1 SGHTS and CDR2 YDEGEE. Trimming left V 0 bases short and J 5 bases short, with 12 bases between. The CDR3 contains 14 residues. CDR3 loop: CASSLAGPTNEQYF. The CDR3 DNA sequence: TGTGCCAGCAGCTTGGCAGGGCCAACTAACGAGCAGTACTTC.

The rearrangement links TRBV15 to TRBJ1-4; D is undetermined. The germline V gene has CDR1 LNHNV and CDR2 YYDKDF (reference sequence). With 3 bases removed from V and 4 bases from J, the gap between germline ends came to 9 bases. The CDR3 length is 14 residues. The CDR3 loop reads CATSSRRVNEKLFF. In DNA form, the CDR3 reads TGTGCCACCAGCAGTAGACGGGTTAATGAAAAACTGTTTTTT.

Written as DNA, the CDR3 is TGTGCCAGCAGCTTGGGAGCCGCGCAGGGCTATGGCTACACCTTC. It encodes CASSLGAAQGYGYTF. The rearrangement joins TRBV5-8 to TRBJ1-2; TRBD1 might be the D (5 bases). The CDR3 has 15 amino acids. CDR1 is SGHTS, CDR2 YDEGEE, per germline. V lost 0 bases and J 4 bases, leaving 13 bases between the germline ends.

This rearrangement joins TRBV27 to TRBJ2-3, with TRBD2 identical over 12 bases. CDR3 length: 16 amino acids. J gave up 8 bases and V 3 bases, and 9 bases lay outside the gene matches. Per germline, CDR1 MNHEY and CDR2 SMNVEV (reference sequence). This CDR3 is CASSFLGTSGSLTQYF. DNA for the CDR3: TGTGCCAGCAGTTTCCTCGGGACTAGCGGGTCACTTACGCAGTATTTT.

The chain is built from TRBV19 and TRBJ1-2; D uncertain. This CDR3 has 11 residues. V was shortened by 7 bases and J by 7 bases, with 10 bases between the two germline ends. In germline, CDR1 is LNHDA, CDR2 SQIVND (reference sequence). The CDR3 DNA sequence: TGTGCCAGTACCCCGGGAGGTGGCTACACCTTC. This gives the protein CASTPGGGYTF.

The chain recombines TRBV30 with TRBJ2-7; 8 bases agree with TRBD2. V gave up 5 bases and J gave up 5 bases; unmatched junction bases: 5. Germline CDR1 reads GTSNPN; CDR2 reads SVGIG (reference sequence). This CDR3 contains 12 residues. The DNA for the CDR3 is TGTGCCTGGGTAGGCGGGGGGCACGAGCAGTACTTC. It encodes CAWVGGGHEQYF.

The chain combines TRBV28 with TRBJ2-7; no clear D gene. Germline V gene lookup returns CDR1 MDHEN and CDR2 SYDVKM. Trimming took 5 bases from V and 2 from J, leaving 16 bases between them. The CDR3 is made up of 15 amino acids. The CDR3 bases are TGTGCCAGCAGTGTGAAGAGACAAATAACCTACGAGCAGTACTTC. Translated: CASSVKRQITYEQYF.

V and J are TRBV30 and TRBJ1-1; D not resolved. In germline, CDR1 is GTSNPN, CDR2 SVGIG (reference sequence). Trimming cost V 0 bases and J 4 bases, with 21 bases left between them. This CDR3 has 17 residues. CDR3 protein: CAWSVSRASPPGTEAFF. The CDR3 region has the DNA TGTGCCTGGAGTGTATCGAGGGCTTCCCCACCAGGCACTGAAGCTTTCTTT.

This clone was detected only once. The CDR3 DNA is TGTGCCAGCAGCTTAGCACTAGGATGGTCAGATACGCAGTATTTT. Its translation is CASSLALGWSDTQYF. The chain recombines TRBV7-6 with TRBJ2-3, with a possible D match to TRBD2 (5 bases). This CDR3 comprises 15 residues. V shed 0 bases and J shed 4 bases, with 11 bases lying between them. The germline CDR1 and CDR2 sequences are SGHVS and FNYEAQ.

This chain's CDR3 is CASSLGGTGGSLLYGYTF. The CDR3 bases are TGCGCCAGCAGCTTGGGCGGGACAGGGGGCTCACTCCTCTATGGCTACACCTTC. The V call is TRBV5-1, the J call TRBJ1-2, with 12 bases that match TRBD1. The CDR3 sequence is 18 residues long. The V segment lost 0 bases and the J segment 4 bases; nucleotides outside the gene matches: 10. Looked up from germline, CDR1 is SGHRS and CDR2 is YFSETQ.

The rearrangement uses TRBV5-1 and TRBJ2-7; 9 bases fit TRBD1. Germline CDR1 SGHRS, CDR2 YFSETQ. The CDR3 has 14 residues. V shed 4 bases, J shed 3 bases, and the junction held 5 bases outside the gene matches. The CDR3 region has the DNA TGCGCCAGCAGCCCCGGACAGGGGTTCTACGAGCAGTACTTC. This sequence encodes CASSPGQGFYEQYF. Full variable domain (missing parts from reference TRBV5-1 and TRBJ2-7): KAGVTQTPRYLIKTRGQQVTLSCSPISGHRSVSWYQQTPGQGLQFLFEYFSETQRNKGNFPGRFSGRQFSNSRSEMNVSTLELGDSALYLCASSPGQGFYEQYFGPGTRLTVT.

DNA of the CDR3: TGTGCCAGCAGCCTGACAGGGTCGGATGAAAAACTGTTTTTT. The encoded protein is CASSLTGSDEKLFF. The chain combines TRBV7-2 with TRBJ1-4; the match to TRBD1 covers 7 bases. The CDR3 runs 14 residues. Germline-derived CDR1 and CDR2 are SGHTA and FQGNSA. The V segment lost 5 bases and the J segment 6 bases; nucleotides outside the gene matches: 6.

The CDR3 sequence: CASSFIPGELFF. CDR3 DNA: TGTGCCAGCAGCTTTATCCCAGGGGAACTGTTTTTT. The gene calls are TRBV7-9 and TRBJ1-4, with D possibly TRBD1 on 6 matching bases. V lost 3 bases, J lost 12 bases, and 11 bases lay in between. The CDR3 totals 12 residues. Germline V gene lookup returns CDR1 SEHNR and CDR2 FQNEAQ (reference sequence).

This chain's CDR3 is CASSPLFVGGRTDTQYF. In DNA form, the CDR3 reads TGTGCCAGCAGCCCCCTATTTGTGGGGGGTCGCACAGATACGCAGTATTTT. The V gene is TRBV7-8, the J gene TRBJ2-3, with D possibly being TRBD2 (6 bases). The CDR3 length is 17 residues. Germline loops: CDR1 SGHVS, CDR2 FQNEAQ. The V gene lost 5 bases and the J gene lost 1 base, with 19 bases spanning the gap.